The T cell receptor (beta chain) under discussion was sequenced for a study of blood T cell repertoires in COVID-19 (dated by TCRdb to 2019 to 2021). Study-wide context: The collaborator samples originated in the United States, Italy and Spain and spanned the acute and convalescent phases of COVID-19. Subjects who had been exposed to COVID-19, were actively infected with it, or had recovered from it provided the deeply sampled blood TCRbeta repertoires that made up the dataset. The samples were drawn from the first 160 participants of the ongoing ImmuneRACE study and from about 1,200 subjects provided by 6 global collaborators. Nearly every sample came with metadata listing a de-identified subject ID, COVID-19 status, age in years and sex. The prospective study material was composed of cDNA or gDNA derived from T cells, B-cell-depleted T cells, or PBMCs. Where HLA class I and class II types were available, the types were taken from metadata supplied by the sample provider, not from assay-based typing. A freely available public database, intended as a resource for researchers studying the immune response to SARS-CoV-2, is where the repertoires were released. Points the paper makes about the study in general: How much clinical and demographic metadata was included differed by source and by participant, and the metadata was provided uncurated.

On this clone itself: What antigen it recognizes has not been identified. One base away there is no much larger clone; base qualities are not given.

The CDR3 contains 14 residues, cysteine and phenylalanine counted. The sequence is cut down to CDR3 DNA, 42 bases in frame from base 1. According to the germline V gene, CDR1 reads SGDLS and CDR2 reads YYNGEE. Trimming costs V 0 bases and J 3 bases, and their ends lie 8 bases apart. Collaborating institutions collected whole blood in K2EDTA tubes following their own protocols. For TCRbeta analysis, collaborator samples were shipped as frozen whole blood, as isolated PBMCs, or as DNA extracted from either sample type. The immunoSEQ Assay, a bias-controlled multiplex PCR, was used to amplify TCRbeta CDR3 regions from genomic DNA. From the authors' description of their analysis: Within the assay, amplification of reference gene primers was used to estimate how many nucleated cells each sample contained. To quantify the absolute abundance of each unique TCRbeta CDR3 rearrangement, sequence reads were collapsed and filtered. For each sample, productive Simpson clonality was calculated by taking the square root of Simpson's diversity index across productive rearrangements. Entries here come from immuneACCESS through TCRdb and include only in-frame sequences with V and J called. Some clones fail to appear in such tables; in the studies checked, an unresolved V gene covers under half of the shortfall, and the cause of the remainder is unknown. V, J and clone size were drawn from that table, and D and trimming were deduced from the DNA. In all, the sample holds 90,000 to 120,000 clones, and roughly 83% of those were seen once. Over 4% of the sample belongs to the ten largest clones.

Sequencing input: peripheral blood. This sequence originates from a human donor in a cohort sampled during active COVID-19. This chain is built from TRBV9 and TRBJ2-3; the D segment could be TRBD1, given 6 matching bases. The base sequence is TGTGCCAGCAGCGTAGGGGGGCCGACAGATACGCAGTATTTT. Its protein is CASSVGGPTDTQYF. Supplemented by the reference TRBV9 and TRBJ2-3 proteins around the CDR3, the complete variable domain is DSGVTQTPKHLITATGQRVTLRCSPRSGDLSVYWYQQSLDQGLQFLIQYYNGEERAKGNILERFSAQQFPDLHSELNLSSLELGDSALYFCASSVGGPTDTQYFGPGTRLTVL.